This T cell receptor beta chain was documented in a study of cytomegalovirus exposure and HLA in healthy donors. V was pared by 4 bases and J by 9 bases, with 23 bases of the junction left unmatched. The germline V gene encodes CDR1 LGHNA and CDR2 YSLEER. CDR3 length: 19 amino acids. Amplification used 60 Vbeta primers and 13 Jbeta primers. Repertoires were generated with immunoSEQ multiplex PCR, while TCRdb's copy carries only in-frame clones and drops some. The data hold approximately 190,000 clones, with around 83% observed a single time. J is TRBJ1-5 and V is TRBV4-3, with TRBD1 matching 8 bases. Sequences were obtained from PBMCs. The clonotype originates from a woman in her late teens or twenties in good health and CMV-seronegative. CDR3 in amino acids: CASSPSLGRGPVGGLPQHF. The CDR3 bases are TGCGCCAGCAGCCCGAGCCTCGGCAGGGGGCCCGTGGGGGGTTTGCCCCAGCATTTT.